This is a list of T cell receptor beta chains from one sample in a study of blood T cell repertoires in COVID-19. The method was immunoSEQ multiplex PCR; TCRdb's version includes in-frame clones alone and lacks a portion of them. Among hundreds of thousands of clones listed, 70% to 90% were seen once. Sequencing used PBMCs or T cells enriched from blood (not recorded which). The receptors stem from an older woman in a cohort exposed to, infected with or recovered from COVID-19 (not recorded which). Both conserved end residues are part of each CDR3. Each record gives: CDR3 length, V gene, CDR3 protein.

16 | TRBV19 | CATEVPIAGGRDEQFF
14 | TRBV7-9 | CASSFQGENTEAFF
15 | TRBV5-1 | CASSSGKGGLETQYF
13 | TRBV2 | CASKGGQRETQYF
13 | TRBV5-5 | CASSLAVQETQYF
15 | TRBV15 | CATSSGSPSDYGYTF
14 | TRBV5-1 | CASSGRGRFQPQHF
16 | TRBV19 | CASSITQEGGANVLTF
14 | TRBV7-9 | CASSPTDRDQPQHF
15 | TRBV5-1 | CASSLADRAKETQYF
15 | TRBV6-2/TRBV6-3 | CASSHGGQVDQPQHF
13 | TRBV10-3 | CAISSPPRDEQYF
17 | TRBV4-1 | CASSQDVASIDNGELFF
13 | TRBV5-8 | CASSQGGNYGYTF
16 | TRBV7-9 | CASSLARGKSNQPQHF
16 | TRBV6-2/TRBV6-3 | CASSFSSSSGPRGYTF
15 | TRBV5-1 | CASTEQPNSYNEQFF
16 | TRBV6-2/TRBV6-3 | CASSPRQVLSNQPQHF
14 | TRBV28 | CASSSGLSFNTIYF
13 | TRBV6-2/TRBV6-3 | CASSYREDGRAFF
15 | TRBV10-2 | CASSEFFLQGGEQYF
15 | TRBV28 | CASSPWDRVGETQYF
12 | TRBV5-1 | CASSFGQYGYTF
18 | TRBV9 | CASSVGYGGERIHNEQFF
15 | TRBV5-1 | CASSSKTATNEKLFF
17 | TRBV5-6 | CASSLGLAGGKWDEQYF
14 | TRBV6-5 | CASSLTGAAYGYTF